These 8 T cell receptor beta chains originate from one sample sequenced in a study of blood T cell repertoires in COVID-19 (dated by TCRdb to the early 2020s). Library creation used the immunoSEQ multiplex PCR assay. Here the immuneACCESS table is served through TCRdb, limited to in-frame sequences with V and J called. Missing clones are a known gap in these copies; in checked studies unresolved V genes cover under half, and the rest lacks a known reason. The sample data list some 350,000 clones, and about 88% of these were observed just once. Around 6.6% of the sample is taken by the ten largest. Sequencing was carried out using peripheral blood. These receptors were obtained from a woman in her 70s with COVID-19, enrolled during active disease.

The gene calls are TRBV19 and TRBJ1-2, with 8 positions matching TRBD1. The CDR3 is 12 residues long. Looked up from germline, CDR1 is LNHDA and CDR2 is SQIVND (reference sequence). Trimming removed 4 bases from V and 8 bases from J; junction bases left unmatched: 3. CDR3 region: CASSTGTGGYTF. The CDR3 DNA reads as TGTGCCAGTAGTACGGGGACAGGCGGCTACACCTTC.

The chain links TRBV24-1 to TRBJ1-2; D is perhaps TRBD1 (6 bases). Germline CDR1 is KGHDR and CDR2 is SFDVKD. CDR3 length: 14 amino acids. The V and J ends lost 2 bases and 2 bases respectively, with 8 bases between them. The CDR3 loop is CATSDWTVNYGYTF. CDR3 in DNA: TGTGCCACCAGTGATTGGACAGTCAACTATGGCTACACCTTC.

This chain joins TRBV27 and TRBJ2-7; the match to TRBD1 covers 8 bases. The CDR3 consists of 11 residues. V lost 7 bases, J lost 6 bases, and 2 bases stayed unmatched. Germline CDR1 MNHEY, CDR2 SMNVEV (reference sequence). For the CDR3, the DNA is TGTGCCAGCATAGACAGGGGCGAGCAGTACTTC. Its protein is CASIDRGEQYF.

The CDR3 DNA reads TGTGCCATCAGTGAGTCGTGGACAACTAACTATGGCTACACCTTC. Its protein product is CAISESWTTNYGYTF. The chain combines TRBV10-3 with TRBJ1-2, with D tentatively TRBD1 (5 bases). The CDR3 loop spans 15 amino acids. Germline V gene data show CDR1 as ENHRY and CDR2 as SYGVKD. V dropped 0 bases and J dropped 0 bases, with 8 bases sitting between them.

The V call is TRBV28, the J call TRBJ1-5, with 7 bases aligning to TRBD1. The CDR3 spans 15 residues. The J segment lost 3 bases and the V segment lost 8 bases, leaving 10 bases of the junction unmatched. Germline V lookup: CDR1 MDHEN, CDR2 SYDVKM. This chain's CDR3 is CASVFLTGNNQPQHF. The CDR3 DNA is TGTGCCAGCGTATTCCTGACAGGGAACAATCAGCCCCAGCATTTT.

The chain couples TRBV6-5 to TRBJ1-1, with a possible D match to TRBD1 (6 bases). This CDR3 comprises 13 residues. Germline values: CDR1 MNHEY, CDR2 SVGAGI. Between the trimmed V and J ends, which lost 4 bases and 9 bases, there was a span of 15 bases. CDR3 sequence reads: CASSSERTAQAFF. The CDR3 DNA reads as TGTGCCAGCAGTTCCGAGCGGACAGCACAAGCTTTCTTT.

In its sample, this clone was seen many times. The chain carries TRBV30 and TRBJ1-2; maybe TRBD1 (5 bases). There are 15 residues in the CDR3. Trimming stripped 3 bases from V and 5 bases from J, with 19 bases between. CDR1 and CDR2 (germline): GTSNPN, SVGIG (reference sequence). Here the CDR3 DNA reads TGTGCCTGGAGGCGGGGGGACGGAGGACTTTATGGCTACACCTTC. Amino acids: CAWRRGDGGLYGYTF. Variable domain in full (rest from reference TRBV30 and TRBJ1-2): SQTIHQWPATLVQPVGSPLSLECTVEGTSNPNLYWYRQAAGRGLQLLFYSVGIGQISSEVPQNLSASRPQDRQFILSSKKLLLSDSGFYLCAWRRGDGGLYGYTFGSGTRLTVV.

CDR3 sequence: CASSGGTVDGYTF. The CDR3 coding sequence is TGCGCCAGCAGCGGAGGGACAGTCGATGGCTACACCTTC. The chain is built from TRBV4-1 and TRBJ1-2, with TRBD1 matching over 7 bases. The CDR3 spans 13 residues. V was pared by 5 bases and J by 6 bases, with 6 bases of the junction left unmatched. Germline CDR1 reads MGHRA; CDR2 reads YSYEKL.